This T cell receptor beta chain is from a study of T cell repertoires in cytomegalovirus infection. Study outcomes and limitations: Within the response measured ex vivo, HLA-C-restricted CMV-specific TCR beta clonotypes were dominant.

On this clonotype: As yet, its antigen is unknown.

The CDR3 is 16 residues long. Trimming took 0 bases from V and 5 from J, leaving 13 bases between them. Germline V gene lookup returns CDR1 MNHNY and CDR2 SVGAGI (reference sequence). TCRdb re-analysed the reads in MiXCR, keeping a single row per CDR3 protein. This sample has about 740,000 distinct CDR3 sequences; roughly 35% occur once, and the top ten carry under 3.5%. The sample consisted of PBMCs. The receptor comes from a human donor in good health (CMV status not recorded). Some clones in this sample may be carry-over from other donors' samples. The genes are TRBV6-6 and TRBJ1-4; D gene unclear. CDR3 in amino acids: CASSYSTVRSNEKLFF. The CDR3 DNA reads TGTGCCAGCAGTTACTCGACGGTCAGATCCAATGAAAAACTGTTTTTT.